This is a list of T cell receptor beta chains from one sample in a study of radiotherapy plus CTLA-4 blockade in lung cancer. Assay: immunoSEQ multiplex PCR; the TCRdb copy retains only in-frame clones and omits some. The sample shows roughly 100,000 clones, 75% to 90% of them seen only once. Sequenced material: peripheral blood, taken from a patient treated with radiotherapy plus ipilimumab. All receptors derive from a human donor with non-small cell lung cancer who had a partial response to radiotherapy plus ipilimumab. CDR3s include the opening cysteine and the closing phenylalanine or tryptophan. The D gene is left open where the match is weak. Clone size is shown for a subset of rows, as once, few, many or a class of expanded clone.

D | J | V | size | DNA | CDR3
TRBD2 | TRBJ2-1 | TRBV7-8 | - | TGTGCCAGCAGCTTACGGCGGGAGGGGAAATTCTTC | CASSLRREGKFF
- | TRBJ2-6 | TRBV2 | once | TGTGCCACCAAAACAGGGTTCCGCTCTGGGGCCAACGTCCTGACTTTC | CATKTGFRSGANVLTF
TRBD2 | TRBJ2-5 | TRBV11-2 | - | TGTGCCAGCAGCCTAGCGGCTTTCCTTCAGGAACAAGAGACCCAGTACTTC | CASSLAAFLQEQETQYF
TRBD1 | TRBJ2-7 | TRBV29-1 | - | TGCAGCGTTGGGGGGACAGGGAGATCCTACGAGCAGTACTTC | CSVGGTGRSYEQYF
- | TRBJ1-1 | TRBV6-5 | once | TGTGCCAGCAGAATACAGGAGAACACTGAAGCTTTCTTT | CASRIQENTEAFF
TRBD1 | TRBJ1-1 | TRBV9 | - | TGTGCCAGCAGCGACAAACAGGGGGGGAACACTGAAGCTTTCTTT | CASSDKQGGNTEAFF
TRBD2 | TRBJ2-7 | TRBV30 | once | TGTGCCTGGAGGGTTAGCGGGAGCTCCTACGAGCAGTACTTC | CAWRVSGSSYEQYF
TRBD2 | TRBJ2-6 | TRBV4-2 | once | TGTGCCAGCAGCCATCGACTAGCCCGCTCTGGGGCCAACGTCCTGACTTTC | CASSHRLARSGANVLTF
- | TRBJ2-2 | TRBV11-2 | - | TGTGCCAGCAGCTTACCCCCTAACACCGGGGAGCTGTTTTTT | CASSLPPNTGELFF
- | TRBJ2-1 | TRBV5-1 | - | TGCGCCAGCGTACTAGCCGACCCGTCCTACAATGAGCAGTTCTTC | CASVLADPSYNEQFF
- | TRBJ2-3 | TRBV19 | - | TGTGCCAGTAGTAAAAAACCCCAAGCGGCAGATACGCAGTATTTT | CASSKKPQAADTQYF
TRBD2 | TRBJ2-1 | TRBV27 | - | TGTGCCAGCAGTTTGACAGCGGGAGGTGGCAATGAGCAGTTCTTC | CASSLTAGGGNEQFF
TRBD1 | TRBJ2-1 | TRBV7-9 | - | TGTGCCAGCAGCTTAGCAGGGGGCCAACTCAATGAGCAGTTCTTC | CASSLAGGQLNEQFF
TRBD2 | TRBJ2-3 | TRBV18 | - | TGTGCCAGCTCACTCGGGAGGGAACTGACAGATACGCAGTATTTT | CASSLGRELTDTQYF
TRBD2 | TRBJ2-1 | TRBV28 | few | TGTGCCCACGGGGGCATAGCGGGATACAATGAGCAGTTCTTC | CAHGGIAGYNEQFF
TRBD2 | TRBJ2-6 | TRBV28 | - | TGTGCCAGCAGTTTAGGGCGGGAGTGGTCTGGGGCCAACGTCCTGACTTTC | CASSLGREWSGANVLTF
- | TRBJ2-7 | TRBV10-1 | - | TGCGCCAGCAGTGATCGGAAGGCAGGAACCTACGAGCAGTACTTC | CASSDRKAGTYEQYF
TRBD1 | TRBJ1-2 | TRBV10-3 | many | TGTGCCATCCAAGGACAGGGGGCTAACTATGGCTACACCTTC | CAIQGQGANYGYTF
TRBD1 | TRBJ2-1 | TRBV28 | - | TGTGCCAGCACTCCACCAACGATCGGACAGGGGGTCTGGAATGAGCAGTTCTTC | CASTPPTIGQGVWNEQFF
- | TRBJ2-7 | TRBV5-5 | once | TGTGCCAGCAGCTTTACAGGGTTCGAGCAGTACTTC | CASSFTGFEQYF
- | TRBJ2-1 | TRBV2 | - | TGTGCCAGCAACACCCTAGGGGTCCACAATGAGCAGTTCTTC | CASNTLGVHNEQFF
- | TRBJ2-3 | TRBV5-4 | - | TGTGCCAGCAGCGGGTATAGCGGACGCACAGATACGCAGTATTTT | CASSGYSGRTDTQYF
TRBD2 | TRBJ2-1 | TRBV9 | - | TGTGCCAGCTCGTTGACTAGCTACTACAATGAGCAGTTCTTC | CASSLTSYYNEQFF
- | TRBJ2-4 | TRBV19 | - | TGTGCCAGTAGTATACCAGGGACAACGGGCATTCAGTACTTC | CASSIPGTTGIQYF
TRBD1 | TRBJ2-3 | TRBV23-1 | - | TGCGCCAGCAGTCAGGGGACAGGGCGGACAGATACGCAGTATTTT | CASSQGTGRTDTQYF
TRBD2 | TRBJ2-7 | TRBV4-2 | - | TGTGCCAGCAGCCAAGAGTTCGGGCTAGCGGGTTACGAGCAGTACTTC | CASSQEFGLAGYEQYF
- | TRBJ1-5 | TRBV4-2 | - | TGTGCCAGCAGCTTGATGGACAGCGATCAGCCCCAGCATTTT | CASSLMDSDQPQHF
- | TRBJ1-1 | TRBV4-1 | once | TGCGCCAGCAGCCAAGATGGGGAGACTGAAGCTTTCTTT | CASSQDGETEAFF
TRBD1 | TRBJ1-2 | TRBV28 | - | TGTGCCAGCAGTCTATCCCGACAGGGAAACTATGGCTACACCTTC | CASSLSRQGNYGYTF
- | TRBJ2-3 | TRBV2 | - | TGTGCCAGCAGTGAAGATAGAGACCCAGGCAGCACAGATACGCAGTATTTT | CASSEDRDPGSTDTQYF
TRBD2 | TRBJ2-5 | TRBV7-9 | - | TGTGCCAGCAGCCTAGCGGGAGGGCCGGAGGAGACCCAGTACTTC | CASSLAGGPEETQYF
- | TRBJ2-1 | TRBV7-2 | few | TGTGCCAGCAGCTTAGAGGCAGGGCGCTACAATGAGCAGTTCTTC | CASSLEAGRYNEQFF
- | TRBJ2-2 | TRBV11-3 | - | TGTGCCAGCAGCCCAAACGGGGGATCGAACACCGGGGAGCTGTTTTTT | CASSPNGGSNTGELFF
TRBD1 | TRBJ1-1 | TRBV10-3 | - | TGTGCCATCACTAACGGACAGGCTGAAGCTTTCTTT | CAITNGQAEAFF
TRBD2 | TRBJ2-1 | TRBV4-2 | - | TGTGCCAGCAGCCAAGTGAAGGGGACTAGCGGGAGGGGATCTGAGCAGTTCTTC | CASSQVKGTSGRGSEQFF
- | TRBJ2-2 | TRBV6-1 | - | TGTGCCTCACAGGGCCTGACGAACACCGGGGAGCTGTTTTTT | CASQGLTNTGELFF